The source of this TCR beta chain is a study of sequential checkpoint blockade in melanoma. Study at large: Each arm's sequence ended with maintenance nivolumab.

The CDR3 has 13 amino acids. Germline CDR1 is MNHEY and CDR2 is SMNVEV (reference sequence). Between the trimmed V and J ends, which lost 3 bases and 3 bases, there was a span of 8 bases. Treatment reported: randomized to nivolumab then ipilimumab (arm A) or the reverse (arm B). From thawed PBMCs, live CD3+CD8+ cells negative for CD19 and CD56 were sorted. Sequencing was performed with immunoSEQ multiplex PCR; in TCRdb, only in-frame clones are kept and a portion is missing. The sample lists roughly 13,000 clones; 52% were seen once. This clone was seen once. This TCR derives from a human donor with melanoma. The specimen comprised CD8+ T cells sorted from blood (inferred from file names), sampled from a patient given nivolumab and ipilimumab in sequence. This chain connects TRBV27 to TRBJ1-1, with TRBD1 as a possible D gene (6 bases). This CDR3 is CASSLGADTEAFF. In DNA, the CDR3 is TGTGCCAGCAGTTTGGGGGCCGACACTGAAGCTTTCTTT.